The rows below give T cell receptor beta chains drawn from one sample of a study of early T cells in non-severe SARS-CoV-2 infection. Using its own MiXCR run on the 5' RACE reads, TCRdb lists one record per CDR3 protein. The sample lists 27,000 or so distinct CDR3 sequences; less than 4.5% were seen once. Sample: whole blood. These receptors originate from an adult who was a healthcare worker with PCR-confirmed SARS-CoV-2 infection or an uninfected control (not recorded which). CDR3s include the opening cysteine and the closing phenylalanine or tryptophan. Each record gives: J gene, V gene, D gene, clone size, CDR3 length, CDR3 protein, CDR3 DNA. A D gene is named only where the DNA matches it firmly. Rows give clone size only sometimes, using once, few, many, or a class for an expanded clone.

J gene: TRBJ2-1; V gene: TRBV6-2/TRBV6-3; D gene: TRBD2; clone size: many; CDR3 length: 17; CDR3 protein: CASIDALGGSSYNEQFF; CDR3 DNA: TGTGCCAGCATCGACGCACTCGGGGGGAGTTCCTACAATGAGCAGTTCTTC
J gene: TRBJ2-3; V gene: TRBV20-1; D gene: NA; clone size: few; CDR3 length: 15; CDR3 protein: CSASHLGESTDTQYF; CDR3 DNA: TGCAGTGCCAGCCATCTGGGGGAGAGCACAGATACGCAGTATTTT
J gene: TRBJ1-5; V gene: TRBV10-3; D gene: NA; clone size: many; CDR3 length: 15; CDR3 protein: CAISDAQGGEQPQHF; CDR3 DNA: TGTGCCATCAGTGACGCCCAGGGAGGAGAACAGCCCCAGCATTTT
J gene: TRBJ2-2; V gene: TRBV11-2; D gene: NA; clone size: many; CDR3 length: 12; CDR3 protein: CASSLGIGELFF; CDR3 DNA: TGTGCCAGCAGCTTAGGGATCGGGGAGCTGTTTTTT
J gene: TRBJ2-5; V gene: TRBV19; D gene: NA; clone size: NA; CDR3 length: 13; CDR3 protein: CASSILSGETQYF; CDR3 DNA: TGTGCCAGTAGTATCCTCAGCGGAGAGACCCAGTACTTC
J gene: TRBJ2-1; V gene: TRBV29-1; D gene: NA; clone size: few; CDR3 length: 12; CDR3 protein: CSVAGGDNEQFF; CDR3 DNA: TGCAGCGTTGCCGGAGGGGACAATGAGCAGTTCTTC
J gene: TRBJ2-3; V gene: TRBV5-1; D gene: NA; clone size: many; CDR3 length: 14; CDR3 protein: CASSNGNPVDTQYF; CDR3 DNA: TGCGCCAGCAGCAACGGGAACCCTGTGGATACGCAGTATTTT
J gene: TRBJ2-5; V gene: TRBV7-2; D gene: TRBD1; clone size: many; CDR3 length: 17; CDR3 protein: CASSLGLTGGFGKTQYF; CDR3 DNA: TGTGCCAGCAGCTTAGGCCTTACAGGGGGCTTCGGGAAGACCCAGTACTTC
J gene: TRBJ2-7; V gene: TRBV20-1; D gene: NA; clone size: many; CDR3 length: 13; CDR3 protein: CSAPGTDVHEQYF; CDR3 DNA: TGCAGTGCTCCCGGTACAGATGTTCACGAGCAGTACTTC
J gene: TRBJ2-7; V gene: TRBV19; D gene: TRBD2; clone size: many; CDR3 length: 16; CDR3 protein: CASSPRLAPHSYEQYF; CDR3 DNA: TGTGCCAGTAGTCCCCGACTAGCGCCCCACTCCTACGAGCAGTACTTC
J gene: TRBJ2-7; V gene: TRBV4-3; D gene: NA; clone size: NA; CDR3 length: 14; CDR3 protein: CASSQEQGLNEQYF; CDR3 DNA: TGCGCCAGCAGCCAAGAACAGGGTTTGAACGAGCAGTACTTC
J gene: TRBJ1-2; V gene: TRBV4-3; D gene: NA; clone size: many; CDR3 length: 13; CDR3 protein: CASSQLDDRPYTF; CDR3 DNA: TGCGCCAGCAGCCAATTAGATGACAGGCCCTACACCTTC
J gene: TRBJ2-2; V gene: TRBV7-3; D gene: TRBD1; clone size: many; CDR3 length: 16; CDR3 protein: CASSRGQGANTGELFF; CDR3 DNA: TGTGCCAGCAGCCGGGGACAGGGTGCGAACACCGGGGAGCTGTTTTTT
J gene: TRBJ2-1; V gene: TRBV10-3; D gene: TRBD2; clone size: many; CDR3 length: 13; CDR3 protein: CAISPGLGNEQFF; CDR3 DNA: TGTGCCATCAGCCCGGGACTAGGCAATGAGCAGTTCTTC
J gene: TRBJ2-1; V gene: TRBV7-6; D gene: NA; clone size: few; CDR3 length: 16; CDR3 protein: CASSPRGQGSYNEQFF; CDR3 DNA: TGTGCCAGCAGCCCCCGAGGGCAGGGCTCCTACAATGAGCAGTTCTTC
J gene: TRBJ2-5; V gene: TRBV4-3; D gene: NA; clone size: medium-sized; CDR3 length: 15; CDR3 protein: CASSQASGRGETQYF; CDR3 DNA: TGCGCCAGCAGCCAAGCCAGCGGTCGGGGAGAGACCCAGTACTTC
J gene: TRBJ2-7; V gene: TRBV7-2; D gene: TRBD2; clone size: NA; CDR3 length: 16; CDR3 protein: CASSKPFGTSVYEQYF; CDR3 DNA: TGTGCCAGCAGCAAACCTTTTGGGACTAGTGTGTACGAGCAGTACTTC
J gene: TRBJ2-7; V gene: TRBV27; D gene: NA; clone size: many; CDR3 length: 12; CDR3 protein: CASSFPTGEQYF; CDR3 DNA: TGTGCCAGCAGTTTCCCTACAGGGGAGCAGTACTTC
J gene: TRBJ2-3; V gene: TRBV7-9; D gene: NA; clone size: many; CDR3 length: 12; CDR3 protein: CASSLSQDTQYF; CDR3 DNA: TGTGCCAGCAGCTTAAGCCAAGATACGCAGTATTTT
J gene: TRBJ2-5; V gene: TRBV6-2/TRBV6-3; D gene: NA; clone size: many; CDR3 length: 17; CDR3 protein: CASSLQIPSFGQETQYF; CDR3 DNA: TGTGCCAGCAGCTTGCAGATACCGTCTTTTGGGCAAGAGACCCAGTACTTC
J gene: TRBJ2-7; V gene: TRBV20-1; D gene: TRBD2; clone size: many; CDR3 length: 16; CDR3 protein: CSAREKLAGGGYEQYF; CDR3 DNA: TGCAGTGCTAGAGAGAAGCTAGCGGGAGGGGGCTACGAGCAGTACTTC
J gene: TRBJ2-1; V gene: TRBV29-1; D gene: NA; clone size: many; CDR3 length: 12; CDR3 protein: CSVGHRVNEQFF; CDR3 DNA: TGCAGCGTTGGTCACAGGGTCAATGAGCAGTTCTTC
J gene: TRBJ2-3; V gene: TRBV6-1; D gene: TRBD2; clone size: medium-sized; CDR3 length: 17; CDR3 protein: CASSVTFGGTRPDTQYF; CDR3 DNA: TGTGCCAGCAGCGTGACGTTTGGCGGGACTAGGCCAGATACGCAGTATTTT
J gene: TRBJ2-7; V gene: TRBV6-4; D gene: TRBD1; clone size: many; CDR3 length: 16; CDR3 protein: CASSQRPGTGAYEQYF; CDR3 DNA: TGTGCCAGCAGTCAACGACCTGGGACAGGGGCCTACGAGCAGTACTTC
J gene: TRBJ2-1; V gene: TRBV12-3/TRBV12-4; D gene: NA; clone size: few; CDR3 length: 14; CDR3 protein: CASSATAVSSEQFF; CDR3 DNA: TGTGCCAGCAGTGCGACAGCGGTATCATCTGAGCAGTTCTTC
J gene: TRBJ1-1; V gene: TRBV7-2; D gene: TRBD1; clone size: many; CDR3 length: 14; CDR3 protein: CASSPGGPVSEAFF; CDR3 DNA: TGTGCCAGCAGCCCAGGGGGGCCAGTATCTGAAGCTTTCTTT
J gene: TRBJ1-2; V gene: TRBV10-3; D gene: NA; clone size: NA; CDR3 length: 13; CDR3 protein: CAISADDNYGYTF; CDR3 DNA: TGTGCCATCAGCGCAGATGATAACTATGGCTACACCTTC
J gene: TRBJ2-3; V gene: TRBV7-9; D gene: TRBD2; clone size: many; CDR3 length: 17; CDR3 protein: CASSFGSLAGSTDTQYF; CDR3 DNA: TGTGCCAGCAGCTTTGGGTCATTAGCGGGAAGCACAGATACGCAGTATTTT
J gene: TRBJ2-7; V gene: TRBV28; D gene: TRBD1; clone size: many; CDR3 length: 13; CDR3 protein: CASSRQGAREQYF; CDR3 DNA: TGTGCCAGCAGTCGACAGGGGGCGCGGGAGCAGTACTTC
J gene: TRBJ2-2; V gene: TRBV6-5; D gene: NA; clone size: many; CDR3 length: 16; CDR3 protein: CASTGVAATNTGELFF; CDR3 DNA: TGTGCCAGCACGGGTGTGGCAGCGACAAACACCGGGGAGCTGTTTTTT
J gene: TRBJ2-1; V gene: TRBV20-1; D gene: NA; clone size: many; CDR3 length: 14; CDR3 protein: CSARLISAYNEQFF; CDR3 DNA: TGCAGTGCTAGGTTAATCTCCGCCTACAATGAGCAGTTCTTC
J gene: TRBJ2-1; V gene: TRBV13; D gene: TRBD2; clone size: many; CDR3 length: 15; CDR3 protein: CASSFGLAGGNEQFF; CDR3 DNA: TGTGCCAGCAGCTTTGGGCTAGCGGGGGGCAATGAGCAGTTCTTC
J gene: TRBJ2-5; V gene: TRBV7-9; D gene: NA; clone size: many; CDR3 length: 11; CDR3 protein: CASSSQETQYF; CDR3 DNA: TGTGCCAGCAGCTCCCAAGAGACCCAGTACTTC
J gene: TRBJ2-1; V gene: TRBV29-1; D gene: TRBD2; clone size: medium-sized; CDR3 length: 15; CDR3 protein: CSAHRGLAGDNEQFF; CDR3 DNA: TGCAGCGCACACAGGGGACTAGCGGGAGACAATGAGCAGTTCTTC
J gene: TRBJ2-7; V gene: TRBV5-6; D gene: NA; clone size: many; CDR3 length: 13; CDR3 protein: CASSLPSGDEQYF; CDR3 DNA: TGTGCCAGCAGCCTCCCCTCAGGAGACGAGCAGTACTTC
J gene: TRBJ2-1; V gene: TRBV6-2/TRBV6-3; D gene: TRBD1; clone size: many; CDR3 length: 14; CDR3 protein: CASRRGTGGNEQFF; CDR3 DNA: TGTGCCAGCAGAAGAGGGACAGGGGGGAATGAGCAGTTCTTC
J gene: TRBJ2-5; V gene: TRBV12-3/TRBV12-4; D gene: TRBD1; clone size: many; CDR3 length: 14; CDR3 protein: CASSLPGGGETQYF; CDR3 DNA: TGTGCCAGCAGTTTACCAGGGGGCGGAGAGACCCAGTACTTC
J gene: TRBJ2-3; V gene: TRBV6-2/TRBV6-3; D gene: TRBD2; clone size: NA; CDR3 length: 19; CDR3 protein: CASSYSIRSSGRVTDTQYF; CDR3 DNA: TGTGCCAGCAGTTACTCGATTCGCTCCAGCGGGAGGGTCACAGATACGCAGTATTTT
J gene: TRBJ2-2; V gene: TRBV4-3; D gene: NA; clone size: NA; CDR3 length: 16; CDR3 protein: CASSQELGGNTGELFF; CDR3 DNA: TGCGCCAGCAGCCAAGAATTGGGGGGGAACACCGGGGAGCTGTTTTTT
J gene: TRBJ2-1; V gene: TRBV11-2; D gene: TRBD2; clone size: NA; CDR3 length: 14; CDR3 protein: CASSSPTSVNEQFF; CDR3 DNA: TGTGCCAGCAGCTCCCCGACTAGCGTCAATGAGCAGTTCTTC
J gene: TRBJ2-3; V gene: TRBV7-8; D gene: NA; clone size: NA; CDR3 length: 15; CDR3 protein: CASSSTVADTDTQYF; CDR3 DNA: TGTGCCAGCAGCTCGACCGTAGCGGACACAGATACGCAGTATTTT
J gene: TRBJ2-1; V gene: TRBV11-2; D gene: NA; clone size: many; CDR3 length: 15; CDR3 protein: CASSLSVSSYNEQFF; CDR3 DNA: TGTGCCAGCAGCTTATCCGTTAGCTCCTACAATGAGCAGTTCTTC
J gene: TRBJ2-2; V gene: TRBV19; D gene: TRBD1; clone size: few; CDR3 length: 15; CDR3 protein: CASQDRGFNTGELFF; CDR3 DNA: TGTGCCAGTCAGGACAGGGGTTTTAACACCGGGGAGCTGTTTTTT
J gene: TRBJ1-1; V gene: TRBV19; D gene: NA; clone size: many; CDR3 length: 12; CDR3 protein: CASSIRDTEAFF; CDR3 DNA: TGTGCCAGTAGTATACGGGACACCGAAGCTTTCTTT
J gene: TRBJ2-2; V gene: TRBV5-6; D gene: NA; clone size: few; CDR3 length: 17; CDR3 protein: CASSLRLIFQNTGELFF; CDR3 DNA: TGTGCCAGCAGCTTACGACTGATCTTCCAGAACACCGGGGAGCTGTTTTTT
J gene: TRBJ1-1; V gene: TRBV6-5; D gene: TRBD1; clone size: many; CDR3 length: 14; CDR3 protein: CASSYSTGGTEAFF; CDR3 DNA: TGTGCCAGCAGTTACTCGACAGGGGGCACTGAAGCTTTCTTT
J gene: TRBJ2-3; V gene: TRBV12-3/TRBV12-4; D gene: TRBD1; clone size: many; CDR3 length: 15; CDR3 protein: CASSFRQGSGDTQYF; CDR3 DNA: TGTGCCAGCAGTTTTCGACAGGGAAGTGGCGATACGCAGTATTTT
J gene: TRBJ1-4; V gene: TRBV4-1; D gene: NA; clone size: many; CDR3 length: 16; CDR3 protein: CASSQGTASTNEKLFF; CDR3 DNA: TGCGCCAGCAGCCAAGGGACGGCCTCAACTAATGAAAAACTGTTTTTT